This T cell receptor (beta chain) is drawn from a study of blood T cell repertoires in COVID-19. Background on the study: There were acute and convalescent COVID-19 samples, and they came from the United States, Italy and Spain.

Method: immunoSEQ multiplex PCR; TCRdb's copy keeps in-frame clones and lacks some. The data contain fewer than 60,000 clones, approximately 85% of them seen just once; the ten biggest clones take up almost 6.5%. This clone was recorded only once. V dropped 3 bases and J dropped 5; count of bases not matched to a gene: 6. Germline V gene sequence: CDR1 SQVTM, CDR2 ANQGSEA. The CDR3 contains 13 residues. The rearrangement joins TRBV29-1 to TRBJ2-7; TRBD2 agrees at 8 bases. The specimen sequenced was peripheral blood. This clonotype was obtained from a man in his sixties with acute or convalescent COVID-19. The CDR3 region has the DNA TGCAGCGTTGAGGGCGGGAGGACCCACGAGCAGTACTTC. This translates into CSVEGGRTHEQYF.